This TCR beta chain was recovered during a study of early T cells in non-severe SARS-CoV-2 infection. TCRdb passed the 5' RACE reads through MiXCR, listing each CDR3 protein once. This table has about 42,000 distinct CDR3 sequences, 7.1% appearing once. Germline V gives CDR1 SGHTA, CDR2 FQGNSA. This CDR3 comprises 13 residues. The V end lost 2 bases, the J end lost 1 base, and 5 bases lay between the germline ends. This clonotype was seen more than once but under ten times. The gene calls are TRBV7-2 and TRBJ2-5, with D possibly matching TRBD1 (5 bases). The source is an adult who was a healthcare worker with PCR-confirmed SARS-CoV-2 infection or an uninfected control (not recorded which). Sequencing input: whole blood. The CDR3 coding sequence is TGTGCCAGCAGCTTACAGGGCCAAGAGACCCAGTACTTC. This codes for CASSLQGQETQYF.